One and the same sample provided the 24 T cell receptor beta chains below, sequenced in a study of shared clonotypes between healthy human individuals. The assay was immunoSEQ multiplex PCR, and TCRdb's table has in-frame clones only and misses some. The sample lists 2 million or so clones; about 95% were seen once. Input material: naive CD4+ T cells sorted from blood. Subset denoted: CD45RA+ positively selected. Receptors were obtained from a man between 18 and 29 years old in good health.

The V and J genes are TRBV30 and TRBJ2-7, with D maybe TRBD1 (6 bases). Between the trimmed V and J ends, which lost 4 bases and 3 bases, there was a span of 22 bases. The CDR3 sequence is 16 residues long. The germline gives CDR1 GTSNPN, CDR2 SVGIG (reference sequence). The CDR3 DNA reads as TGTGCCTGGACTCCCCCCCGCGCCCCCAGGGGCTACGAGCAGTACTTC. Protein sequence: CAWTPPRAPRGYEQYF.

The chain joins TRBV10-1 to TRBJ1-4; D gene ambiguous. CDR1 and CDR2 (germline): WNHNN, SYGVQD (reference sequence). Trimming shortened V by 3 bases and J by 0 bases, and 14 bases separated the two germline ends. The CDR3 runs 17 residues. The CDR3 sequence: CASSEVRADATNEKLFF. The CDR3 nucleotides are TGCGCCAGCAGTGAAGTTAGAGCCGATGCAACTAATGAAAAACTGTTTTTT.

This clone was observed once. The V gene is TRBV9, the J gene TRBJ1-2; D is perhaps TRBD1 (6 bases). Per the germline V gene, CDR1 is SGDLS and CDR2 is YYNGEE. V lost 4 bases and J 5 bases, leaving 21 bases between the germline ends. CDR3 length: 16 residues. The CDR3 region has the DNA TGTGCCAGCAGCCCGGGACACTTCAGTGTAATGTATGGCTACACCTTC. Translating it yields CASSPGHFSVMYGYTF.

CDR3: CASSSPGDASSYEQYF. In DNA form, the CDR3 reads TGTGCCAGCAGTTCTCCTGGAGACGCGAGCTCCTACGAGCAGTACTTC. The V gene is TRBV28, the J gene TRBJ2-7; D is ambiguous. From germline, CDR1 is MDHEN and CDR2 SYDVKM. Trimming took off 4 bases at V and 0 bases at J, with 16 bases between the two ends. CDR3 size: 16 residues.

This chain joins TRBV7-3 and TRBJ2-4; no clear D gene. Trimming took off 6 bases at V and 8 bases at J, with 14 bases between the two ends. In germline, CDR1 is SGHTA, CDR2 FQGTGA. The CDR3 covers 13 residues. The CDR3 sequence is CASSFWLSDIQYF. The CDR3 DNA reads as TGTGCCAGCAGTTTCTGGTTGTCGGACATTCAGTACTTC. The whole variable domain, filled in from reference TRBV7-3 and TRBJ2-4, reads GAGVSQTPSNKVTEKGKYVELRCDPISGHTALYWYRQSLGQGPEFLIYFQGTGAADDSGLPNDRFFAVRPEGSVSTLKIQRTERGDSAVYLCASSFWLSDIQYFGAGTRLSVL.

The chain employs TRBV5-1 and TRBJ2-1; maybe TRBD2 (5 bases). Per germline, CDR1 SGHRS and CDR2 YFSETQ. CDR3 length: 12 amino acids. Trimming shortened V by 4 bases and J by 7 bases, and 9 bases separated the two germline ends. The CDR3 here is CASSPDWNEQFF. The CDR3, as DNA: TGCGCCAGCAGCCCGGACTGGAATGAGCAGTTCTTC.

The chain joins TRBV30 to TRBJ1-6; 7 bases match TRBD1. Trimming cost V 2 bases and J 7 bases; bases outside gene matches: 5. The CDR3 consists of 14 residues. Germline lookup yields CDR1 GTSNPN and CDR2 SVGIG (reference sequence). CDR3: CAWSKTGRNSPLHF. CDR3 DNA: TGTGCCTGGAGTAAGACAGGGAGGAATTCACCCCTCCACTTT.

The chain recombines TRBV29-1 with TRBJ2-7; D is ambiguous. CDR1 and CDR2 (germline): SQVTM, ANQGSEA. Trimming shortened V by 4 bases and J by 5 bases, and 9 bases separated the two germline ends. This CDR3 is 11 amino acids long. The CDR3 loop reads CSVGSTDEQYF. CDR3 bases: TGCAGCGTTGGATCTACTGACGAGCAGTACTTC.

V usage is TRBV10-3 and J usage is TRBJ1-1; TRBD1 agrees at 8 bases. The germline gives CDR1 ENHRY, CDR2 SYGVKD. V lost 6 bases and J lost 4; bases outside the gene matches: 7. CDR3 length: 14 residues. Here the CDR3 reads CAISLLTGVTEAFF. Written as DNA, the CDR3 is TGTGCCATCAGCTTGTTGACAGGGGTCACTGAAGCTTTCTTT.

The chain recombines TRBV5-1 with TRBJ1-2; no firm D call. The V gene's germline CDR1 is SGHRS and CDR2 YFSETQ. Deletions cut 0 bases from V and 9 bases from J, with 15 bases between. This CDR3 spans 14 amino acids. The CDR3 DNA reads TGCGCCAGCAGCTTGGAGGAGGCGATGGGTAGCTACACCTTC. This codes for CASSLEEAMGSYTF.

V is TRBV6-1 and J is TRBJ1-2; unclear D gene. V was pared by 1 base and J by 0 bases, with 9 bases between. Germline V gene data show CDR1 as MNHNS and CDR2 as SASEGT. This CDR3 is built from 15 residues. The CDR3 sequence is CASSEEAVPNYGYTF. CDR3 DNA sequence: TGTGCCAGCAGTGAAGAGGCTGTTCCTAACTATGGCTACACCTTC.

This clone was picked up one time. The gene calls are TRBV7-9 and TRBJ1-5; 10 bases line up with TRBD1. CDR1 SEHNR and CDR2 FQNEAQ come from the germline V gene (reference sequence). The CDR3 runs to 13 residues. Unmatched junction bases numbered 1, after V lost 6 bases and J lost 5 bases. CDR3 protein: CASRGTGDQPQHF. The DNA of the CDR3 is TGTGCCAGCAGGGGGACAGGGGATCAGCCCCAGCATTTT.

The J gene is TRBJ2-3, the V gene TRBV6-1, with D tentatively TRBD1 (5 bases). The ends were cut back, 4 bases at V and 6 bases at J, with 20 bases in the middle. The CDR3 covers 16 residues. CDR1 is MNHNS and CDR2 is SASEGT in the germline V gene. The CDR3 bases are TGTGCCAGCAGTGCCGGTGGGGCCCTGTCCTTTGATACGCAGTATTTT. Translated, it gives CASSAGGALSFDTQYF.

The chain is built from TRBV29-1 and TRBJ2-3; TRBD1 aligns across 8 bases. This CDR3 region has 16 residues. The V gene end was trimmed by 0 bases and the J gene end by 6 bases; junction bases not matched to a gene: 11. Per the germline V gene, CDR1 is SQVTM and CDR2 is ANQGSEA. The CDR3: CSVEDQRQGTLDTQYF. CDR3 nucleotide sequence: TGCAGCGTTGAAGACCAACGACAGGGGACTTTGGATACGCAGTATTTT.

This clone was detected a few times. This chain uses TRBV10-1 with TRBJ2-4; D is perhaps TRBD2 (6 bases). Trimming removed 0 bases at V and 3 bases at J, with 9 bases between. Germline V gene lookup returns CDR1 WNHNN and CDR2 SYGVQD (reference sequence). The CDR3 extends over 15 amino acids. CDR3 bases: TGCGCCAGCAGTGAGTCGGGGGGAAGCAAAAACATTCAGTACTTC. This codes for CASSESGGSKNIQYF.

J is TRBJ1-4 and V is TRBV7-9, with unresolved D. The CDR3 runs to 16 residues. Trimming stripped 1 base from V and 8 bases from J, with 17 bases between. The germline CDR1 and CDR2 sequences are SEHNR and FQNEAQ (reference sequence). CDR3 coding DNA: TGTGCCAGCAGCTTAGGAGACCGGGGAAATGGGGAAAAACTGTTTTTT. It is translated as CASSLGDRGNGEKLFF.

CDR3 bases: TGTGCTAGTGGGACGGGACTAGCGGGAGGGTCTTCCTACAATGAGCAGTTCTTC. It encodes CASGTGLAGGSSYNEQFF. The chain uses TRBV12-5 and TRBJ2-1, with TRBD2 matching 16 bases. The CDR3 totals 18 residues. V trimming: 6 bases; J trimming: 1 base; junction bases outside the gene matches: 6. CDR1 is LGHNT, CDR2 FRNRAP, per germline.

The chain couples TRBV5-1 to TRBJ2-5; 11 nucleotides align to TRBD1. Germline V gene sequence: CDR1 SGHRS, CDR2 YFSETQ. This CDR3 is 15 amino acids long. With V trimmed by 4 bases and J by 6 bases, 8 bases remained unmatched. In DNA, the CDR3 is TGCGCCAGCAGCCCCCCCGGACAGGGGGCGAAGACCCAGTACTTC. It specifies CASSPPGQGAKTQYF.

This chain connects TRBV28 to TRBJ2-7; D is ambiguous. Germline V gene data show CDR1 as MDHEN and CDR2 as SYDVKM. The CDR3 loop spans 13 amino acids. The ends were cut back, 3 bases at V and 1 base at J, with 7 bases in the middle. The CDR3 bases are TGTGCCAGCAGTTTTTTAGCTTCCTACGAGCAGTACTTC. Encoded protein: CASSFLASYEQYF. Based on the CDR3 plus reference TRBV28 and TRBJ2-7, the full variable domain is DVKVTQSSRYLVKRTGEKVFLECVQDMDHENMFWYRQDPGLGLRLIYFSYDVKMKEKGDIPEGYSVSREKKERFSLILESASTNQTSMYLCASSFLASYEQYFGPGTRLTVT.

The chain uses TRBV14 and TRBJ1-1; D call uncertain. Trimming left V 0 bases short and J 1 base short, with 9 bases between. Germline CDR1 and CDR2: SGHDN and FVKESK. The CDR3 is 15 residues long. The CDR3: CASSQESLGNTEAFF. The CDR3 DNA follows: TGTGCCAGCAGCCAAGAATCATTAGGGAACACTGAAGCTTTCTTT.

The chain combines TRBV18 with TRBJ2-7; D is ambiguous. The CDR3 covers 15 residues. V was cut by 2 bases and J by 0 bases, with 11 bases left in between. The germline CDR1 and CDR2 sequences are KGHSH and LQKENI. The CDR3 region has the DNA TGTGCCAGCTCACCAACAAGAGAAGTCTCCTACGAGCAGTACTTC. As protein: CASSPTREVSYEQYF.

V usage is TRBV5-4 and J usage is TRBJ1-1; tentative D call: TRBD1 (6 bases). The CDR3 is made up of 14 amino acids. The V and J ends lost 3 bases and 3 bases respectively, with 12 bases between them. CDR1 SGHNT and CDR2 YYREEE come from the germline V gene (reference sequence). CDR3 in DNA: TGTGCCAGCAGCTGGGGGGGCTTGGACACTGAAGCTTTCTTT. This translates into CASSWGGLDTEAFF.

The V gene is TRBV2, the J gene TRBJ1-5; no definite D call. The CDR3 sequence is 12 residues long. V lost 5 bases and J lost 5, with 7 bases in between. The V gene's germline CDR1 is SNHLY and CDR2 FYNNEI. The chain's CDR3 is CASSMTDQPQHF. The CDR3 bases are TGTGCCAGCAGTATGACCGATCAGCCCCAGCATTTT.

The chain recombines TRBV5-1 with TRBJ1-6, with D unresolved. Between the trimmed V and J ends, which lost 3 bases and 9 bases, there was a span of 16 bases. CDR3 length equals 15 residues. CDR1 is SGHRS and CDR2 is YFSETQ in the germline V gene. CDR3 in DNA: TGCGCCAGCAGCTCCGGACCGTCCGGAATTTCACCCCTCCACTTT. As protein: CASSSGPSGISPLHF.